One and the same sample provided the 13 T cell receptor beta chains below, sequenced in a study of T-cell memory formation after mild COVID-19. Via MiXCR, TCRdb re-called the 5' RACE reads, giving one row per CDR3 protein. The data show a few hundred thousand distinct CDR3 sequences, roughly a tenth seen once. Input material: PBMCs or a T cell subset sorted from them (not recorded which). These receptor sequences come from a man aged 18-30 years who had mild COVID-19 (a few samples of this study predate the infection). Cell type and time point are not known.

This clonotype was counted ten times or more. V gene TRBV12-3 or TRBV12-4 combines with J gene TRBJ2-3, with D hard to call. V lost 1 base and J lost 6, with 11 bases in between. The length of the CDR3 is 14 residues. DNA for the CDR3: TGTGCCAGCAGTTTAGGGTCGTCCCGGGATACGCAGTATTTT. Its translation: CASSLGSSRDTQYF.

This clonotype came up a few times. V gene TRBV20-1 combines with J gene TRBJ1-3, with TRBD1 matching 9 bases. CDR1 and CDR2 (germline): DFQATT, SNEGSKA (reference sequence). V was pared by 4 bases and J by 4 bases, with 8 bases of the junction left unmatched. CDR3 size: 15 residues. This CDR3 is CSATRDRALGNTIYF. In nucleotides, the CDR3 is TGCAGTGCTACCCGGGACAGGGCGCTCGGAAACACCATATATTTT.

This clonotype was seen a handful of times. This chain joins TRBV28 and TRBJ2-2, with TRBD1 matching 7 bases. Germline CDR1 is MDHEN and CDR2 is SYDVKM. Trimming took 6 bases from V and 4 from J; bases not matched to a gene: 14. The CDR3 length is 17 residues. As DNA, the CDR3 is TGTGCCAGCAGGACCACACGAACCGGGACAGCCACCGGGGAGCTGTTTTTT. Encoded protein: CASRTTRTGTATGELFF.

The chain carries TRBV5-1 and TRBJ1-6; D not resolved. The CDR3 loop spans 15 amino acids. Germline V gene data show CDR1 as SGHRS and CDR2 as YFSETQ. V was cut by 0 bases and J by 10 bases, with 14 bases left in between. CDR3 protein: CASSLAGIERSPLHF. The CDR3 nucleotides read TGCGCCAGCAGCTTGGCCGGGATTGAGCGATCACCCCTCCACTTT.

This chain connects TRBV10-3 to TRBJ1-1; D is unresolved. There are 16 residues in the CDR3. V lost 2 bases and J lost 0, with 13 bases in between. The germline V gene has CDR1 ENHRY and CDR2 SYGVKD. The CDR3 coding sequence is TGTGCCATCAGTGAGCGGGGTCAGAGGATGAACACTGAAGCTTTCTTT. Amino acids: CAISERGQRMNTEAFF.

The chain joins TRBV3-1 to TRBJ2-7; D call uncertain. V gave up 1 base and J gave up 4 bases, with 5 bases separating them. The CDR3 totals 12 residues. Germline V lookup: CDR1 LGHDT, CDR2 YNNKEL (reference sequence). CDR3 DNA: TGTGCCAGCAGCCAAGGTGAATACGAGCAGTACGTC. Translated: CASSQGEYEQYV.

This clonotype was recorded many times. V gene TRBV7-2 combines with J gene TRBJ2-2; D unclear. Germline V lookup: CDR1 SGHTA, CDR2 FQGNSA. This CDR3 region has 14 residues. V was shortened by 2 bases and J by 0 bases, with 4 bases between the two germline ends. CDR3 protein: CASSLSPNTGELFF. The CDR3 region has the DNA TGTGCCAGCAGCTTAAGCCCGAACACCGGGGAGCTGTTTTTT.

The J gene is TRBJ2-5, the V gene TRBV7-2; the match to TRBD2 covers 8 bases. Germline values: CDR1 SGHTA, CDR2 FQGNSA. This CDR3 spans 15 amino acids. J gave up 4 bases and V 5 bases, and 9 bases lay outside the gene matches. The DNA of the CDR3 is TGTGCCAGCAGCCCGACGGACCGGGAGGGAGAGACCCAGTACTTC. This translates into CASSPTDREGETQYF.

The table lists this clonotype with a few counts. The CDR3: CASSLRQQTYEQYF. CDR3 nucleotide sequence: TGCGCCAGCAGCTTGAGACAGCAAACCTACGAGCAGTACTTC. The V call is TRBV5-1, the J call TRBJ2-7; possible D gene TRBD1, 5 bases. CDR1 is SGHRS and CDR2 is YFSETQ in the germline V gene. The V gene lost 1 base and the J gene lost 2 bases, with 10 bases spanning the gap. The CDR3 consists of 14 residues.

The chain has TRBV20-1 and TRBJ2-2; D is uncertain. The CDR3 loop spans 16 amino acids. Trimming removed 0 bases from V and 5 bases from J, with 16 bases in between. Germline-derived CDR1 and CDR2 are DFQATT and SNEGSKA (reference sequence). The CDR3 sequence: CSARDLGRDWTGELFF. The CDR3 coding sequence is TGCAGTGCTAGAGATCTAGGAAGGGATTGGACCGGGGAGCTGTTTTTT.

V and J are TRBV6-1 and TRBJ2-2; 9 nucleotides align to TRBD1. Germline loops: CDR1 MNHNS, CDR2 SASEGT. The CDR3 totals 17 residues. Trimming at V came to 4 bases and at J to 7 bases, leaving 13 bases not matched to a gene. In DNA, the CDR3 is TGTGCCAGCAGTGCGATAACAGGGGGCGTCAATTACGGGGAGCTGTTTTTT. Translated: CASSAITGGVNYGELFF.

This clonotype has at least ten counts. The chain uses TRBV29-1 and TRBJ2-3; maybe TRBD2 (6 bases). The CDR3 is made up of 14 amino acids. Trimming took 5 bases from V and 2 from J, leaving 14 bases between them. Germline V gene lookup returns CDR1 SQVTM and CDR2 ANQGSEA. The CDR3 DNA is TGCAGCGTTTACAAATGGGACTCCACAGATACGCAGTATTTT. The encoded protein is CSVYKWDSTDTQYF.

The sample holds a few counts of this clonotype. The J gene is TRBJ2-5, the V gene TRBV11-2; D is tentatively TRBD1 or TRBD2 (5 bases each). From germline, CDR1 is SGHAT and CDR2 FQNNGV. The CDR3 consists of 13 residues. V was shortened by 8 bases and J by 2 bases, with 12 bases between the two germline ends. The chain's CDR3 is CASALGVQETQYF. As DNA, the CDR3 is TGTGCCAGCGCCCTGGGGGTTCAAGAGACCCAGTACTTC. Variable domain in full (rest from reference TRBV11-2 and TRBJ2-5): EAGVAQSPRYKIIEKRQSVAFWCNPISGHATLYWYQQILGQGPKLLIQFQNNGVVDDSQLPKDRFSAERLKGVDSTLKIQPAKLEDSAVYLCASALGVQETQYFGPGTRLLVL.